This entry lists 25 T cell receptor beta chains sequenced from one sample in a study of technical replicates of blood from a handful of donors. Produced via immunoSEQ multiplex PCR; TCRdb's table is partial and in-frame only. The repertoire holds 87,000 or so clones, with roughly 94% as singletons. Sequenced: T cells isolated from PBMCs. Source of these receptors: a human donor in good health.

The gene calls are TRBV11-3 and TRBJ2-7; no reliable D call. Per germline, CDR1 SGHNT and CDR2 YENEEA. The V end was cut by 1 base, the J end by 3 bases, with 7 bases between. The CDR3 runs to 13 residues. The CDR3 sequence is CASSLVRSYEQYF. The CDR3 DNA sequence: TGTGCCAGCAGCTTAGTTCGGAGCTACGAGCAGTACTTC.

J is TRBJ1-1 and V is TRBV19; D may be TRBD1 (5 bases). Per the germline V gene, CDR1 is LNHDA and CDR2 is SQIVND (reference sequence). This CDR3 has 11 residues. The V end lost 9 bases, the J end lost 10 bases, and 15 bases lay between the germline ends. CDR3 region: CASAGIAGAFF. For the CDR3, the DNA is TGTGCCAGCGCAGGGATAGCGGGAGCTTTCTTT.

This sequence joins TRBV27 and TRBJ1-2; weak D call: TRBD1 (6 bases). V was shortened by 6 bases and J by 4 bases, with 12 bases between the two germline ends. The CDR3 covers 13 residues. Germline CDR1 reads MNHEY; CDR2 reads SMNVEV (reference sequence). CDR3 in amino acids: CASRPLDSYGYTF. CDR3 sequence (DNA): TGTGCCAGCAGGCCCCTGGACAGCTATGGCTACACCTTC.

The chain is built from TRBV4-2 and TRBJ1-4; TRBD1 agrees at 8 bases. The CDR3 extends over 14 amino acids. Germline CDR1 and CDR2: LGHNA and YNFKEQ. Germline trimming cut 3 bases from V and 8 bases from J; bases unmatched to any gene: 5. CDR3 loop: CASSHGQGDEKLFF. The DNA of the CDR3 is TGTGCCAGCAGCCACGGACAGGGCGACGAAAAACTGTTTTTT.

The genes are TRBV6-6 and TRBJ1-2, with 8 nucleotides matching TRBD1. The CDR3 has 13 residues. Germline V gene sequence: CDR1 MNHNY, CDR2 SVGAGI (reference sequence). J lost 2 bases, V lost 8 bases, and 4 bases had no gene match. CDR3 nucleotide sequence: TGTGCCAGCGTGGACAGGGCCAACTATGGCTACACCTTC. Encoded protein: CASVDRANYGYTF.

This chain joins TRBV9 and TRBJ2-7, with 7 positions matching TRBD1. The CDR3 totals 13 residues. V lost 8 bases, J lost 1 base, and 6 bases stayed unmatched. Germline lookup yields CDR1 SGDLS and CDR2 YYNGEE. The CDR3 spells CASSQGYSYEQYF. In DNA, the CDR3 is TGTGCCAGTTCACAGGGGTATTCCTACGAGCAGTACTTC.

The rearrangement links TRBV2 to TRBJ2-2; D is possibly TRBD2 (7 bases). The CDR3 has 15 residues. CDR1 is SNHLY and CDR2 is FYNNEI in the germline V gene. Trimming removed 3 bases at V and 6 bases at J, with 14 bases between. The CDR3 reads CASSETGGRPGELFF. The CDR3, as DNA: TGTGCCAGCAGTGAGACCGGGGGGCGACCCGGGGAGCTGTTTTTT.

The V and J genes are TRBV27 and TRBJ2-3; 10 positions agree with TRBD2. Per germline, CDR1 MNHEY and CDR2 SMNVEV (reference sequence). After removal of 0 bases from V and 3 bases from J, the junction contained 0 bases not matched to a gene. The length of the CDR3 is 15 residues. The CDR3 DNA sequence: TGTGCCAGCAGTTTATCGGGACTAGCGACAGATACGCAGTATTTT. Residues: CASSLSGLATDTQYF.

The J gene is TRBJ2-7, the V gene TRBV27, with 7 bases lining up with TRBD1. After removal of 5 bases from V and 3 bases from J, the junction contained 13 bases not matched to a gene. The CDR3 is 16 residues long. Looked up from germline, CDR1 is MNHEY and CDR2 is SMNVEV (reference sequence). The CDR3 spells CASSSMTGTVFYEQYF. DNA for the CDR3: TGTGCCAGCAGTAGTATGACCGGGACAGTGTTCTACGAGCAGTACTTC.

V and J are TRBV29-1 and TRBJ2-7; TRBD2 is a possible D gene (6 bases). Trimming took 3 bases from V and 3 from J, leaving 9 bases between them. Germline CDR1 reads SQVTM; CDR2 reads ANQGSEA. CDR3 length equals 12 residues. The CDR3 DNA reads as TGCAGCGTTGAGGACGGGAGCTACGAGCAGTACTTC. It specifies CSVEDGSYEQYF.

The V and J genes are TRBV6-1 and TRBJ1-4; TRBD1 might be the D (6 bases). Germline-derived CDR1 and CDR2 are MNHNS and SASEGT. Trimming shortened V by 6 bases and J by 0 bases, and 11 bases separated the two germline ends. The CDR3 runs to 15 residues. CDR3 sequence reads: CASRETGATNEKLFF. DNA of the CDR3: TGTGCCAGCAGGGAGACAGGTGCAACTAATGAAAAACTGTTTTTT.

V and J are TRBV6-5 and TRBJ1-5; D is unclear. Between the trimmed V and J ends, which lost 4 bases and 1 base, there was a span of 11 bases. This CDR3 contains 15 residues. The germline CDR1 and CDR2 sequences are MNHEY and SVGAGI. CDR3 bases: TGTGCCAGCAGTTCTAACTTACCAAGCAATCAGCCCCAGCATTTT. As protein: CASSSNLPSNQPQHF.

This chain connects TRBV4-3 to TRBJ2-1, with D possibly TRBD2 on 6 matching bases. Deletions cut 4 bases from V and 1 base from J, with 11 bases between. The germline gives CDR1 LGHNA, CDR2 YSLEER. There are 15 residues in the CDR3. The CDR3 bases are TGCGCCAGCAGCCCCCGACTAGGGTCCTACAATGAGCAGTTCTTC. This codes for CASSPRLGSYNEQFF.

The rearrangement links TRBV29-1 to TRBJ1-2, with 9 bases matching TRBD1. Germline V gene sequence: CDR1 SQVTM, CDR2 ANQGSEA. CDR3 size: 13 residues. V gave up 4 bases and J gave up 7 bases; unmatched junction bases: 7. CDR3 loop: CSVGPGQGSGYTF. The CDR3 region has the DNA TGCAGCGTTGGTCCGGGACAGGGATCTGGCTACACCTTC.

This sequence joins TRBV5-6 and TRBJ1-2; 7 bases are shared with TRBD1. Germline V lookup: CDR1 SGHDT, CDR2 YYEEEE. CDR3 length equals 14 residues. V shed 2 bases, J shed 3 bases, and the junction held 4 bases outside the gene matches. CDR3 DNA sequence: TGTGCCAGCAGCTTACTGACAGGGCACTATGGCTACACCTTC. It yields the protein CASSLLTGHYGYTF.

CDR3 in amino acids: CASSVAGGINEKLFF. The CDR3 region has the DNA TGTGCCAGCAGCGTAGCAGGGGGGATTAATGAAAAACTGTTTTTT. This rearrangement joins TRBV9 to TRBJ1-4, with 7 nucleotides matching TRBD1. Per germline, CDR1 SGDLS and CDR2 YYNGEE. The CDR3 runs to 15 residues. Germline trimming cut 0 bases from V and 4 bases from J; bases unmatched to any gene: 3. Supplemented by reference TRBV9 and TRBJ1-4, the full variable domain reads DSGVTQTPKHLITATGQRVTLRCSPRSGDLSVYWYQQSLDQGLQFLIQYYNGEERAKGNILERFSAQQFPDLHSELNLSSLELGDSALYFCASSVAGGINEKLFFGSGTQLSVL.

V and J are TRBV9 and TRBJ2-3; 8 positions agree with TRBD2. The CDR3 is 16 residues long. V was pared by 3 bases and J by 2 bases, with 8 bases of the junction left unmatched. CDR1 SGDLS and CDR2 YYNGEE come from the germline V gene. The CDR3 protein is CASSATSGSTTDTQYF. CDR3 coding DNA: TGTGCCAGCAGCGCGACGAGCGGGAGTACCACAGATACGCAGTATTTT.

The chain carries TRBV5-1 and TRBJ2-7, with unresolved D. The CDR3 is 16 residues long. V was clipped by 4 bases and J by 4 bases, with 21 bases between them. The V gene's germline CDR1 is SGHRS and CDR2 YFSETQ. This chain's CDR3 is CASSLSRVIKRYEQYF. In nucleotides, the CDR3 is TGCGCCAGCAGCCTGAGTCGGGTAATAAAAAGATACGAGCAGTACTTC.

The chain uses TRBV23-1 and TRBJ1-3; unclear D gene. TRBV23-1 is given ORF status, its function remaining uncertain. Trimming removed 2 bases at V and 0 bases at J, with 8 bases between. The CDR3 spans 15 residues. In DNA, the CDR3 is TGCGCCAGCAGTCAAGGAGGAGGCTCTGGAAACACCATATATTTT. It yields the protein CASSQGGGSGNTIYF.

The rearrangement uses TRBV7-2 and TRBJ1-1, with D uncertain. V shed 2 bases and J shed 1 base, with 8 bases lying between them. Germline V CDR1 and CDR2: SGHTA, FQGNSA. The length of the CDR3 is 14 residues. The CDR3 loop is CASSLYLWNTEAFF. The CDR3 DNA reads TGTGCCAGCAGCTTATATTTATGGAACACTGAAGCTTTCTTT.

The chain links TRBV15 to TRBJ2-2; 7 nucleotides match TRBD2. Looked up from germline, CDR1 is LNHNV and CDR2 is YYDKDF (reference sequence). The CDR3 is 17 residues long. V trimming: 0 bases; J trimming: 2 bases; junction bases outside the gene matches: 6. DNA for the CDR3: TGTGCCACCAGCAGAGAAGATAGCGGGTTAAACACCGGGGAGCTGTTTTTT. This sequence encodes CATSREDSGLNTGELFF.

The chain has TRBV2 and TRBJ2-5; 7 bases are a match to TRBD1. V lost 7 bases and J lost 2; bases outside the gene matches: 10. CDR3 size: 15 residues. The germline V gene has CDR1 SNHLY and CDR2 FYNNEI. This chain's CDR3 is CASNAGTASQETQYF. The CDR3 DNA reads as TGTGCCAGCAACGCCGGGACAGCCTCTCAAGAGACCCAGTACTTC.

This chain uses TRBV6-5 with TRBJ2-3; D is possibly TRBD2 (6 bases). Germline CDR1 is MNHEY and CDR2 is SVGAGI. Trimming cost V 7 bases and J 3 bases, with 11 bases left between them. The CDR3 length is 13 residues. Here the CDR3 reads CASTWRGTDTQYF. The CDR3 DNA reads TGTGCCAGCACCTGGAGGGGAACAGATACGCAGTATTTT.

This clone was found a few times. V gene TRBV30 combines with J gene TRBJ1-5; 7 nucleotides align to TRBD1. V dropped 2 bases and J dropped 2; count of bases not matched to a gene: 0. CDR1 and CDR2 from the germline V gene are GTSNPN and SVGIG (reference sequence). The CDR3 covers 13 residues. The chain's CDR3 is CAWSTGGNQPQHF. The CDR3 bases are TGTGCCTGGAGTACAGGGGGCAATCAGCCCCAGCATTTT.

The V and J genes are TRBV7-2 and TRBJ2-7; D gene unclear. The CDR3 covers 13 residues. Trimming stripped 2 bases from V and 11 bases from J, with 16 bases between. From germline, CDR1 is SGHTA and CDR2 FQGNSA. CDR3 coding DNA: TGTGCCAGCAGCTTAAACCTTGACACCTTGGAGTACTTC. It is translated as CASSLNLDTLEYF.